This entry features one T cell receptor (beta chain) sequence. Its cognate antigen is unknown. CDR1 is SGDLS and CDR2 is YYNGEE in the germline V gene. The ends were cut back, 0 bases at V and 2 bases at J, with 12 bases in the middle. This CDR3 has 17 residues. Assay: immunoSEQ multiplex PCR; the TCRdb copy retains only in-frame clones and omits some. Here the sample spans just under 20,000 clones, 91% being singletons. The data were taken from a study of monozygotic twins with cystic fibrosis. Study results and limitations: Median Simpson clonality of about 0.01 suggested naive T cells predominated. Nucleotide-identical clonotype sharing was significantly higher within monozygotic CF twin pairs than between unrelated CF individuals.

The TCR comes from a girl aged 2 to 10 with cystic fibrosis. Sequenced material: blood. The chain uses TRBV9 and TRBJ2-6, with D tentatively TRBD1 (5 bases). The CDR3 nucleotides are TGTGCCAGCAGCGTAGGTTTCAGGGCGGCTGGGGCCAACGTCCTGACTTTC. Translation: CASSVGFRAAGANVLTF.